The entry that follows covers one TCR beta chain sequence. The target antigen is unknown. The CDR3 contains 17 residues. This entry belongs to a study of shared clonotypes between healthy human individuals. The overall study: Researchers drew samples from two women and a few men aged 18 to 49. Researchers assigned three CD4 naive, three CD4 memory, two CD8 naive and one CD8 memory plate to each donor.

Only in-frame clones appear in the TCRdb table, and some are missing; sequencing was by immunoSEQ multiplex PCR. Of some 2,500,000 clones listed, 85% to 95% are singletons. Points from the study as a whole: Depth of sequencing was expected to influence donor clonotype sharing.

Donors were healthy HIV-negative adults without recently reported acute infections or vaccinations. The TCR was taken from a man aged 18 to 30 in good health. Some clones in this sample may be carry-over from other donors' samples. This chain links TRBV12-2 with TRBJ1-4; the listed D gene, TRBD1, was not tested against the DNA. TRBV12-2 is given as a pseudogene. Sample: naive CD4+ T cells from PBMCs. Subset of the sample: CD45RA+ positively selected. Written as DNA, the CDR3 is TGTGCAAGTCGCTCCAAGCCTCTGACACCAACTAATGAAAAACTGTTTTTT. Its protein is CASRSKPLTPTNEKLFF.